A single sample is the source of the 9 T cell receptor beta chains below, sequenced in a study of beta chain features in type 1 diabetes. Study findings and constraints: Shorter TCRB CDR3s, moderately but significantly so, were found in Type 1 diabetes patients in all four CD4+ subsets.

Antigen specificity for these receptors is unknown. The whole isolated RNA underwent reverse transcription, so sequencing captured expressed TCRB transcripts. Repertoires were generated with immunoSEQ multiplex PCR, while TCRdb's copy carries only in-frame clones and drops some. The sample consists of about 170,000 clones, about 8% of them appearing once. The specimen sequenced was central memory CD4+ T cells from blood. These receptors were taken from a woman in her thirties or forties with type 1 diabetes.

A few counts support this clone. The J gene is TRBJ1-1, the V gene TRBV4-1; a weak D match, TRBD1 (6 bases). The CDR3 spans 15 residues. Trimming left V 2 bases short and J 3 bases short, with 13 bases between. Looked up from germline, CDR1 is MGHRA and CDR2 is YSYEKL. CDR3 residues: CASSQPPTGYTEAFF. The DNA for the CDR3 is TGCGCCAGCAGCCAACCTCCTACAGGGTACACTGAAGCTTTCTTT.

This clone showed up just a few times. CDR3 coding DNA: TGTGCCAGCACCACGCGGGAGAACACCGGGGAGCTGTTTTTT. Protein sequence: CASTTRENTGELFF. V usage is TRBV2 and J usage is TRBJ2-2; D possibly corresponds to TRBD2 (6 bases). V was clipped by 7 bases and J by 1 base, with 10 bases between them. Germline CDR1 reads SNHLY; CDR2 reads FYNNEI. The CDR3 is made up of 14 amino acids.

This clone was counted a few times. V is TRBV27 and J is TRBJ1-1, with a possible D match to TRBD1 (6 bases). Germline V CDR1 and CDR2: MNHEY, SMNVEV (reference sequence). The CDR3 is made up of 14 amino acids. V was shortened by 3 bases and J by 1 base, with 9 bases between the two germline ends. CDR3 in amino acids: CASSFTGTNTEAFF. The CDR3 coding sequence is TGTGCCAGCAGTTTTACAGGGACGAACACTGAAGCTTTCTTT.

This clone was detected only a few times. The chain uses TRBV4-1 and TRBJ1-2; 7 nucleotides line up with TRBD1. CDR3 length equals 15 residues. The germline CDR1 and CDR2 sequences are MGHRA and YSYEKL. With V trimmed by 5 bases and J by 4 bases, 10 bases remained unmatched. The CDR3 loop is CASSSTPGQSYGYTF. The CDR3 DNA sequence: TGCGCCAGCAGCTCTACGCCGGGACAGAGCTATGGCTACACCTTC.

The chain carries TRBV7-2 and TRBJ2-3, with 9 bases lining up with TRBD2. J lost 3 bases, V lost 7 bases, and 8 bases had no gene match. Germline V gene data show CDR1 as SGHTA and CDR2 as FQGNSA. This CDR3 contains 15 residues. The CDR3 is CASTTLLAGTDTQYF. In nucleotides, the CDR3 is TGTGCCAGCACTACCCTGCTAGCGGGGACAGATACGCAGTATTTT.

With respect to this clone: Other DNA sequences of this sample code for an identical CDR3. The chain combines TRBV11-3 with TRBJ2-1; D might be TRBD2 (5 bases). Germline CDR1 and CDR2: SGHNT and YENEEA. The CDR3 has 12 residues. V was pared by 4 bases and J by 9 bases, with 10 bases between. The CDR3 sequence: CASSSDLGEQFF. In nucleotides, the CDR3 is TGTGCCAGCAGCTCGGACTTGGGTGAGCAGTTCTTC.

The rearrangement links TRBV7-2 to TRBJ1-1; tentative D call: TRBD1 (6 bases). The CDR3 loop spans 14 amino acids. Germline CDR1 SGHTA, CDR2 FQGNSA. V was pared by 7 bases and J by 0 bases, with 12 bases between. The CDR3 is CASTPGTMNTEAFF. The CDR3 region has the DNA TGTGCCAGCACCCCCGGGACAATGAACACTGAAGCTTTCTTT.

In this sample, this clone turned up a few times. The chain has TRBV18 and TRBJ2-1, with a tentative D call TRBD2 (5 bases). The CDR3 is 15 residues long. Trimming left V 5 bases short and J 4 bases short, with 15 bases between. Looked up from germline, CDR1 is KGHSH and CDR2 is LQKENI. CDR3 DNA sequence: TGTGCCAGCTCAGCAATCCGGGAATTGTACAATGAGCAGTTCTTC. It encodes CASSAIRELYNEQFF.

The table lists this clone with a few counts. The chain employs TRBV4-3 and TRBJ1-6; D not certain. With 0 bases removed from V and 8 bases from J, the gap between germline ends came to 11 bases. CDR3 size: 15 residues. The germline gives CDR1 LGHNA, CDR2 YSLEER. The CDR3 region is CASSQEREGHSPLHF. In nucleotides, the CDR3 is TGCGCCAGCAGCCAAGAGCGGGAGGGCCATTCACCCCTCCACTTT.